This passage covers 12 T cell receptor beta chains from one sample sequenced in a study of blood T cell repertoires in COVID-19. This table comes from immunoSEQ multiplex PCR, and its TCRdb copy is limited to in-frame clones, with some not included. The sample consists of just under 250,000 clones, approximately 84% of them appearing once. The sequenced sample consisted of peripheral blood. The source is a woman aged 25 to 39 who had recovered from COVID-19.

V and J are TRBV6-5 and TRBJ2-7; 11 bases are shared with TRBD2. Germline V gene sequence: CDR1 MNHEY, CDR2 SVGAGI. V lost 0 bases to trimming and J lost 4 bases; unmatched junction nucleotides: 2. CDR3 length: 15 residues. In nucleotides, the CDR3 is TGTGCCAGCAGTTACTCTAGCGGGGGGGAGTACGAGCAGTACTTC. It translates to CASSYSSGGEYEQYF.

The sample holds one count of this clone. The rearrangement links TRBV15 to TRBJ1-6; 7 positions agree with TRBD1. This CDR3 comprises 17 residues. Germline V gene lookup returns CDR1 LNHNV and CDR2 YYDKDF (reference sequence). The trim removed 3 bases at V and 6 bases at J, leaving 11 bases unmatched. DNA for the CDR3: TGTGCCACCAGCAGCTTATATCCGGGGACAGCTAATTCACCCCTCCACTTT. Translated: CATSSLYPGTANSPLHF.

The chain has TRBV2 and TRBJ2-1; 8 nucleotides align to TRBD1. The CDR3 consists of 14 residues. J lost 5 bases, V lost 3 bases, and 3 bases had no gene match. Germline V CDR1 and CDR2: SNHLY, FYNNEI. The CDR3 sequence: CASSDRGRDNEQFF. In DNA form, the CDR3 reads TGTGCCAGCAGTGACAGGGGGCGGGACAATGAGCAGTTCTTC. Full variable domain (rest looked up from reference TRBV2 and TRBJ2-1): EPEVTQTPSHQVTQMGQEVILRCVPISNHLYFYWYRQILGQKVEFLVSFYNNEISEKSEIFDDQFSVERPDGSNFTLKIRSTKLEDSAMYFCASSDRGRDNEQFFGPGTRLTVL.

The chain recombines TRBV18 with TRBJ2-5; a possible D gene is TRBD2 (6 bases). This CDR3 spans 15 amino acids. The V end lost 3 bases, the J end lost 3 bases, and 14 bases lay between the germline ends. The V gene's germline CDR1 is KGHSH and CDR2 LQKENI. Written as DNA, the CDR3 is TGTGCCAGCTCACCTTCTGGGGGGTATGAAGAGACCCAGTACTTC. Its protein product is CASSPSGGYEETQYF.

This clone has a handful of counts. The chain has TRBV9 and TRBJ1-1; 8 bases match TRBD1. The CDR3 runs to 13 residues. CDR1 and CDR2 (germline): SGDLS, YYNGEE. Unmatched junction bases numbered 6, after V lost 4 bases and J lost 7 bases. DNA of the CDR3: TGTGCCAGCAGCCGAGACAGGGGCAGTGAAGCTTTCTTT. Translating it yields CASSRDRGSEAFF. The full variable domain, with the rest looked up from reference TRBV9 and TRBJ1-1, is DSGVTQTPKHLITATGQRVTLRCSPRSGDLSVYWYQQSLDQGLQFLIQYYNGEERAKGNILERFSAQQFPDLHSELNLSSLELGDSALYFCASSRDRGSEAFFGQGTRLTVV.

This clone was observed a handful of times. V and J are TRBV6-5 and TRBJ1-2; 10 bases fit TRBD1. V was clipped by 2 bases and J by 4 bases; unmatched bases: 4. Looked up from germline, CDR1 is MNHEY and CDR2 is SVGAGI. The length of the CDR3 is 15 residues. Here the CDR3 reads CASSYDRGRSYGYTF. CDR3 DNA: TGTGCCAGCAGTTACGACAGGGGGCGATCCTATGGCTACACCTTC.

J is TRBJ2-1 and V is TRBV6-1; 8 bases map to TRBD2. Germline CDR1 MNHNS, CDR2 SASEGT. V trimming: 3 bases; J trimming: 7 bases; junction bases outside the gene matches: 5. The CDR3 consists of 14 residues. The CDR3 DNA reads TGTGCCAGCAGTGACGGGGGGGCCAAAAATGAGCAGTTCTTC. This sequence encodes CASSDGGAKNEQFF.

The chain uses TRBV6-2 or TRBV6-3 and TRBJ1-2; D not resolved. V shed 5 bases and J shed 1 base, with 8 bases lying between them. CDR1 MNHEY and CDR2 SVGEGT come from the germline V gene. The CDR3 is 13 residues long. Here the CDR3 reads CASSQRDNYGYTF. As DNA, the CDR3 is TGTGCCAGCAGTCAGCGGGATAACTATGGCTACACCTTC.

V gene TRBV3-1 (or the pseudogene TRBV3-2) combines with J gene TRBJ2-3; 13 positions match TRBD2. Germline CDR1 is LGHDT and CDR2 is YNNKEL (reference sequence). V was pared by 3 bases and J by 4 bases, with 4 bases of the junction left unmatched. This CDR3 region has 16 residues. The CDR3 region is CASSHQLAGGADTQYF. CDR3 sequence (DNA): TGTGCCAGCAGCCATCAACTAGCGGGGGGGGCAGATACGCAGTATTTT.

V is TRBV4-3 and J is TRBJ2-3; D not resolved. Germline CDR1 is LGHNA and CDR2 is YSLEER. This CDR3 has 13 amino acids. V was pared by 4 bases and J by 4 bases, with 9 bases between. The CDR3 DNA is TGCGCCAGCAGCCTGACTGTCGCAGATACGCAGTATTTT. Its protein product is CASSLTVADTQYF.

The chain links TRBV7-9 to TRBJ2-7; 10 bases fit TRBD1. Germline values: CDR1 SEHNR, CDR2 FQNEAQ (reference sequence). The CDR3 contains 15 residues. Trimming removed 5 bases from V and 5 bases from J; junction bases left unmatched: 9. In DNA, the CDR3 is TGTGCCAGCAGCGCTAGCGGCGGGACAGGGGACGAGCAGTACTTC. It yields the protein CASSASGGTGDEQYF.

The chain recombines TRBV5-1 with TRBJ2-1, with 11 bases fitting TRBD2. The germline V gene has CDR1 SGHRS and CDR2 YFSETQ. The J segment lost 7 bases and the V segment lost 0 bases, leaving 3 bases of the junction unmatched. This CDR3 has 15 amino acids. CDR3 residues: CASSLAPSGGNEQFF. The CDR3 nucleotides are TGCGCCAGCAGCTTGGCCCCTAGCGGGGGGAATGAGCAGTTCTTC.